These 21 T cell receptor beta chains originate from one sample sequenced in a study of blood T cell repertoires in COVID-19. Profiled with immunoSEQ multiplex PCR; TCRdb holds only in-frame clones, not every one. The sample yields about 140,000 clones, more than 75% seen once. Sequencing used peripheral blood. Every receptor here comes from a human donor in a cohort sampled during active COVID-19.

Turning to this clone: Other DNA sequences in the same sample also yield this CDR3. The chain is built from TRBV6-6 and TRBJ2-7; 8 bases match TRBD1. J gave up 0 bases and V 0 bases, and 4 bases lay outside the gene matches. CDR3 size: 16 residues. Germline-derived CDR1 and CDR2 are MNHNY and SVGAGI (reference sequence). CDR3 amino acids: CASSYSGTGGSYEQYF. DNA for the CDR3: TGTGCCAGCAGTTACTCTGGGACAGGCGGCTCCTACGAGCAGTACTTC.

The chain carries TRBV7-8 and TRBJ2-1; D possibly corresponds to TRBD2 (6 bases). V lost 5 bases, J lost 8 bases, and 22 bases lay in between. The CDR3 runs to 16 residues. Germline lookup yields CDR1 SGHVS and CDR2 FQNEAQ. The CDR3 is CASSPRLVRAGDEQFF. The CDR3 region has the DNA TGTGCCAGCAGCCCCCGACTAGTTAGGGCCGGGGATGAGCAGTTCTTC.

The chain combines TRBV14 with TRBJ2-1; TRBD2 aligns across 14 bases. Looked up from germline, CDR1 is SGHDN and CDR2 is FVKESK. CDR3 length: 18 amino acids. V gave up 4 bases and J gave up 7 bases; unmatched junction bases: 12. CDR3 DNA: TGTGCCAGCAGCCCCACGGCGGGACTAGCGGGAGCACAAAATGAGCAGTTCTTC. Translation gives CASSPTAGLAGAQNEQFF.

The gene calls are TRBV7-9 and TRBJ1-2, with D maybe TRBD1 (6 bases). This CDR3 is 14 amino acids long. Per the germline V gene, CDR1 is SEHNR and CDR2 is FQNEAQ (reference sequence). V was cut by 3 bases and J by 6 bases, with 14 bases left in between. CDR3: CASSFETGLDGYTF. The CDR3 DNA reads TGTGCCAGCAGCTTCGAAACAGGGTTGGATGGCTACACCTTC.

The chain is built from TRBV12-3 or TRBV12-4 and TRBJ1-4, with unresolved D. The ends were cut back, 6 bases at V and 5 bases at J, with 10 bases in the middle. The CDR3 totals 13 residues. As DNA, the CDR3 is TGTGCCAGCAGCTCCAGAGGGAATGAAAAACTGTTTTTT. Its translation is CASSSRGNEKLFF.

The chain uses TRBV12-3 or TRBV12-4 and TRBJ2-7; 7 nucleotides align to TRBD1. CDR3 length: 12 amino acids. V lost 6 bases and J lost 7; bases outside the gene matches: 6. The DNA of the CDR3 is TGTGCCAGCAGCCCACAGGGGCATGAGCAGTACTTC. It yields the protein CASSPQGHEQYF.

CDR3 sequence: CASSQGSGNGYTF. The CDR3 DNA reads TGCGCCAGCAGCCAAGGATCAGGGAATGGCTACACCTTC. This rearrangement joins TRBV4-1 to TRBJ1-2; a weak D match, TRBD1 (5 bases). The CDR3 consists of 13 residues. CDR1 and CDR2 from the germline V gene are MGHRA and YSYEKL. Trimming took 1 base from V and 6 from J, leaving 9 bases between them.

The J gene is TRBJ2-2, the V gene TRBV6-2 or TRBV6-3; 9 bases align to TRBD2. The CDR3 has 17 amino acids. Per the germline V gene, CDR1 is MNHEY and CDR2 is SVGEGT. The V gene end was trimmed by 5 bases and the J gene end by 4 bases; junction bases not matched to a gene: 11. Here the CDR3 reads CASSPPRLAGSTGELFF. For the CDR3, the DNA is TGTGCCAGCAGTCCCCCCCGCCTAGCGGGGAGCACCGGGGAGCTGTTTTTT.

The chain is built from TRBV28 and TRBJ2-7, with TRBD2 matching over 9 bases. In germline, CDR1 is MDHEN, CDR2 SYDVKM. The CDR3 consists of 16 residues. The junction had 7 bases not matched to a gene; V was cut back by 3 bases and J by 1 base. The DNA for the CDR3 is TGTGCCAGCAGTTTCCGGCGGGAGGGCCCATCCTACGAGCAGTACTTC. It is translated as CASSFRREGPSYEQYF.

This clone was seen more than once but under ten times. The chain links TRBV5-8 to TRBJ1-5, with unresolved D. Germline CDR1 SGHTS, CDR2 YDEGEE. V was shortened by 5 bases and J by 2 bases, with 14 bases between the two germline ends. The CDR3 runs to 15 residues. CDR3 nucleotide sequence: TGTGCCAGCAGGATACCGGGTCTACGCAATCAGCCCCAGCATTTT. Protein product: CASRIPGLRNQPQHF. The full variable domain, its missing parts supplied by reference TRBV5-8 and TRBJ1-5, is EAGVTQSPTHLIKTRGQQATLRCSPISGHTSVYWYQQALGLGLQFLLWYDEGEERNRGNFPPRFSGRQFPNYSSELNVNALELEDSALYLCASRIPGLRNQPQHFGDGTRLSIL.

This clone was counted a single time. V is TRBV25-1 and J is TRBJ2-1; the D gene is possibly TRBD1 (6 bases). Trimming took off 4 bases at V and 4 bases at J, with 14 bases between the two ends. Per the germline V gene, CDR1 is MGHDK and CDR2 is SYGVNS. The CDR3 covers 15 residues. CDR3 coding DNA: TGTGCCAGCAGTGCCAGGGGTCCCCTATACAATGAGCAGTTCTTC. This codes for CASSARGPLYNEQFF.

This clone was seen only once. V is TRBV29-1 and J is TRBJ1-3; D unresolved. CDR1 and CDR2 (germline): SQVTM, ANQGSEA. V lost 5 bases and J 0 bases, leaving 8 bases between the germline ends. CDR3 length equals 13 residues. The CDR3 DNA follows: TGCAGCGTTCGGGTGAGCTCTGGAAACACCATATATTTT. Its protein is CSVRVSSGNTIYF.

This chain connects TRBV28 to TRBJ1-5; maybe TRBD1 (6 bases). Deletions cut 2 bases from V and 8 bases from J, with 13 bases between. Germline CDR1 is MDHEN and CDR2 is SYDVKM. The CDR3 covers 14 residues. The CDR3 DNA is TGTGCCAGCAGTTTAGGACAGCCTCGGGAGCCCCAGCATTTT. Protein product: CASSLGQPREPQHF.

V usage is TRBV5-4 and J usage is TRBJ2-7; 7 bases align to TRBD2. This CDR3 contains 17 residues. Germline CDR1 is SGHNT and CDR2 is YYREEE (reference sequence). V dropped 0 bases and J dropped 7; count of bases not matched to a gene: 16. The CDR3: CASSLDLEGGPSREQYF. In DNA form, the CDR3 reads TGTGCCAGCAGCTTGGATTTAGAGGGAGGGCCGAGTAGGGAGCAGTACTTC.

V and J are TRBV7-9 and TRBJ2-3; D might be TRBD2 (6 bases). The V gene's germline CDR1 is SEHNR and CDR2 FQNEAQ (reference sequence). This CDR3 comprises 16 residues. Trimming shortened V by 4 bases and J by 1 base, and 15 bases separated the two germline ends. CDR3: CASSWVGRDGTDTQYF. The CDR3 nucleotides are TGTGCCAGCAGCTGGGTGGGGCGGGACGGCACAGATACGCAGTATTTT. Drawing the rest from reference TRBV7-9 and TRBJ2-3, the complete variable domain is DTGVSQNPRHKITKRGQNVTFRCDPISEHNRLYWYRQTLGQGPEFLTYFQNEAQLEKSRLLSDRFSAERPKGSFSTLEIQRTEQGDSAMYLCASSWVGRDGTDTQYFGPGTRLTVL.

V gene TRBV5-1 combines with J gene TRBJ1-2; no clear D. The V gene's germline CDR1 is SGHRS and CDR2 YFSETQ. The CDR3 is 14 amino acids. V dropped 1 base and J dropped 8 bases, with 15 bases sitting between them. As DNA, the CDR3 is TGCGCCAGCAGCTTGTCCCAGACGCCGGAGGGCTACACCTTC. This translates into CASSLSQTPEGYTF.

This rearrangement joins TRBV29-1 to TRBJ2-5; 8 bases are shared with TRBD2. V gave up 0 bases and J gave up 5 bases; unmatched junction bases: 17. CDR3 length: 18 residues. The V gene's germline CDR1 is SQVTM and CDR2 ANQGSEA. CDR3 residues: CSVEDPILRKREQETQYF. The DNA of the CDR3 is TGCAGCGTTGAAGACCCTATCCTACGTAAGCGGGAGCAGGAGACCCAGTACTTC. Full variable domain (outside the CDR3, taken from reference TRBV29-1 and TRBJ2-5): SAVISQKPSRDICQRGTSLTIQCQVDSQVTMMFWYRQQPGQSLTLIATANQGSEATYESGFVIDKFPISRPNLTFSTLTVSNMSPEDSSIYLCSVEDPILRKREQETQYFGPGTRLLVL.

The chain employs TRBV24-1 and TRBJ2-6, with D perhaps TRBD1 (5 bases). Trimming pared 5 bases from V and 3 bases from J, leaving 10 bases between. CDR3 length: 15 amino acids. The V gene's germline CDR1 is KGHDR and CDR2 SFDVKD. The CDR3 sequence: CATSAVGHGANVLTF. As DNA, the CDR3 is TGTGCCACCAGTGCGGTGGGGCATGGGGCCAACGTCCTGACTTTC.

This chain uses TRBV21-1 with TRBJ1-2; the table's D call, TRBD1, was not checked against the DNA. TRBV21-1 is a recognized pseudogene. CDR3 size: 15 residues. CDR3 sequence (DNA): TGTGCCAGCAGCAGAAGGGGACAGGGTCCCTATGGCTACACCTTC. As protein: CASSRRGQGPYGYTF.

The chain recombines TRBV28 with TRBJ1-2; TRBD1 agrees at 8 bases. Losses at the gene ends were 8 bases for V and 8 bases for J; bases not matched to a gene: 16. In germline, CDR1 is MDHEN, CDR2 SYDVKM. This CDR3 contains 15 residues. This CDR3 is CASGGPGQGGGGYTF. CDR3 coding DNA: TGTGCCAGCGGGGGGCCCGGACAGGGCGGGGGAGGCTACACCTTC.

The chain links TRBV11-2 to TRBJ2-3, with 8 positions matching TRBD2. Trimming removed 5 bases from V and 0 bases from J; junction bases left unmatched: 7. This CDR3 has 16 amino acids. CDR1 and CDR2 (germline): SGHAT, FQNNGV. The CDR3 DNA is TGTGCCAGCAGCCTTGTTTCTAGCGGGAGCACAGATACGCAGTATTTT. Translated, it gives CASSLVSSGSTDTQYF.